This passage covers 18 T cell receptor beta chains from one sample sequenced in a study of shared clonotypes between healthy human individuals. The naive CD8 fraction comprised CD45RO-negative cells positively selected for CCR7 and excluded terminally differentiated effector memory CD45RA+ cells. TCRdb's table, derived via immunoSEQ multiplex PCR, lists solely in-frame clones and lacks some. The table records 2 million or so clones, less than 95% of them present only once. Sequenced material: naive CD8+ T cells sorted from blood. The receptor source for this set is a man between 18 and 35 years old in good health.

CDR3: CASSDPAGGPDEQYF. CDR3 bases: TGTGCCAGCAGCGATCCAGCGGGAGGGCCCGACGAGCAGTACTTC. The chain carries TRBV6-1 and TRBJ2-7; TRBD2 agrees at 10 bases. Germline values: CDR1 MNHNS, CDR2 SASEGT. V lost 6 bases to trimming and J lost 5 bases; unmatched junction nucleotides: 10. This CDR3 spans 15 amino acids.

The count of this clone is one. The chain employs TRBV2 and TRBJ2-3, with 12 bases lining up with TRBD2. The length of the CDR3 is 17 residues. Germline-derived CDR1 and CDR2 are SNHLY and FYNNEI. The V and J ends lost 7 bases and 3 bases, in that order; junction bases with no gene match: 11. In DNA, the CDR3 is TGTGCCAGCAAGGGGCTAGCGGGAGGGCCGAGGACAGATACGCAGTATTTT. As protein: CASKGLAGGPRTDTQYF.

The rearrangement joins TRBV4-3 to TRBJ2-2, with a possible D match to TRBD1 (5 bases). The CDR3 runs 17 residues. CDR1 and CDR2 from the germline V gene are LGHNA and YSLEER. V was trimmed by 0 bases and J by 5 bases, leaving 16 bases between them. The CDR3, as DNA: TGCGCCAGCAGCCAAGATTCAGGGCTACATCCGACCGGGGAGCTGTTTTTT. Translation gives CASSQDSGLHPTGELFF.

This chain links TRBV5-1 with TRBJ2-1; D is uncertain. CDR3 length: 15 residues. The V end lost 1 base, the J end lost 4 bases, and 12 bases lay between the germline ends. CDR1 and CDR2 (germline): SGHRS, YFSETQ. The CDR3 is CASSLSSERYNEQFF. In nucleotides, the CDR3 is TGCGCCAGCAGCTTGTCCAGCGAGAGGTACAATGAGCAGTTCTTC.

CDR3 DNA: TGCGCCAGCAGCCAAGACCCTGTGGGGTATGAGACCCAGTACTTC. Its protein is CASSQDPVGYETQYF. The chain joins TRBV4-3 to TRBJ2-5, with D unclear. The V gene lost 0 bases and the J gene lost 5 bases, with 13 bases spanning the gap. The CDR3 covers 15 residues. CDR1 is LGHNA and CDR2 is YSLEER in the germline V gene.

This clone was detected only a few times. The sample holds other DNA sequences that translate to the same CDR3. This chain joins TRBV5-1 and TRBJ2-7; TRBD1 aligns across 9 bases. J lost 0 bases, V lost 0 bases, and 1 base had no gene match. The CDR3 runs 15 residues. Germline lookup yields CDR1 SGHRS and CDR2 YFSETQ. The CDR3 loop is CASSLAQGASYEQYF. As DNA, the CDR3 is TGCGCCAGCAGCTTGGCACAGGGGGCCTCCTACGAGCAGTACTTC. Together with reference TRBV5-1 and TRBJ2-7, the CDR3 gives the full variable domain: KAGVTQTPRYLIKTRGQQVTLSCSPISGHRSVSWYQQTPGQGLQFLFEYFSETQRNKGNFPGRFSGRQFSNSRSEMNVSTLELGDSALYLCASSLAQGASYEQYFGPGTRLTVT.

The V gene is TRBV19, the J gene TRBJ2-1, with D perhaps matching TRBD2 (6 bases). The CDR3 is 15 residues long. In germline, CDR1 is LNHDA, CDR2 SQIVND (reference sequence). Trimming cost V 7 bases and J 5 bases, with 18 bases left between them. Here the CDR3 DNA reads TGTGCCAGTACCCCGTTCCAGGACTACAACAATGAGCAGTTCTTC. It translates to CASTPFQDYNNEQFF.

The chain joins TRBV19 to TRBJ2-7, with 7 bases that match TRBD2. This CDR3 region has 14 residues. Germline trimming cut 1 base from V and 5 bases from J; bases unmatched to any gene: 5. Germline V gives CDR1 LNHDA, CDR2 SQIVND (reference sequence). The CDR3 DNA follows: TGTGCCAGTAGTATAGGGGGACTACAGAACGAGCAGTACTTC. It specifies CASSIGGLQNEQYF.

A note on this clone: Different DNA sequences within this sample yield the same CDR3. The genes are TRBV7-9 and TRBJ2-7, with 7 bases lining up with TRBD2. This CDR3 region has 13 residues. Trimming cost V 5 bases and J 5 bases; bases outside gene matches: 6. Germline lookup yields CDR1 SEHNR and CDR2 FQNEAQ (reference sequence). CDR3 protein: CASSRSGGNEQYF. The CDR3, as DNA: TGTGCCAGCAGCCGGTCGGGGGGTAACGAGCAGTACTTC.

A word on this clone: At one end, the junction sequence differs from germline, possibly due to a read error. The V and J genes are TRBV5-6 and TRBJ2-7; no reliable D call. This CDR3 comprises 13 residues. Germline V gene lookup returns CDR1 SGHDT and CDR2 YYEEEE. CDR3 region: CASSLGVSSEQYF. The CDR3 DNA reads TGTGCCAGCAGCTTGGGGGTGTCCTCCGAGCAGTACTTC.

This chain's CDR3 is CASSFGGNSYEQYF. CDR3 in DNA: TGTGCCAGCAGCTTTGGGGGGAACTCCTACGAGCAGTACTTC. This chain uses TRBV5-4 with TRBJ2-7, with D possibly TRBD2 on 6 matching bases. Trimming took off 2 bases at V and 0 bases at J, with 9 bases between the two ends. Germline V CDR1 and CDR2: SGHNT, YYREEE (reference sequence). The CDR3 consists of 14 residues.

The V gene is TRBV10-2, the J gene TRBJ1-2, with a weak D call TRBD1 (6 bases). This CDR3 is 15 amino acids long. Germline lookup yields CDR1 WSHSY and CDR2 SAAADI. The germline V and J ends were trimmed by 4 bases and 4 bases, with 16 bases remaining between them. CDR3 amino acids: CASSAGMDRPYGYTF. The DNA for the CDR3 is TGCGCCAGCAGTGCGGGGATGGACAGACCCTATGGCTACACCTTC.

This chain connects TRBV10-3 to TRBJ1-1; D gene ambiguous. Deletions cut 3 bases from V and 6 bases from J, with 17 bases between. This CDR3 is 15 amino acids long. In germline, CDR1 is ENHRY, CDR2 SYGVKD. CDR3: CAISDRDTPDAEAFF. CDR3 coding DNA: TGTGCCATCAGTGACCGAGACACGCCAGATGCTGAAGCTTTCTTT.

J is TRBJ2-1 and V is TRBV18; 10 nucleotides line up with TRBD1. V lost 3 bases and J lost 7; bases outside the gene matches: 6. Germline V gene lookup returns CDR1 KGHSH and CDR2 LQKENI. This CDR3 region has 15 residues. The CDR3 loop reads CASSPPGQGLNEQFF. The DNA of the CDR3 is TGTGCCAGCTCACCGCCGGGACAGGGGCTAAATGAGCAGTTCTTC. The full variable domain, rest sourced from reference TRBV18 and TRBJ2-1, is NAGVMQNPRHLVRRRGQEARLRCSPMKGHSHVYWYRQLPEEGLKFMVYLQKENIIDESGMPKERFSAEFPKEGPSILRIQQVVRGDSAAYFCASSPPGQGLNEQFFGPGTRLTVL.

The rearrangement uses TRBV4-1 and TRBJ1-1; maybe TRBD1 (6 bases). Trimming removed 0 bases from V and 5 bases from J, with 13 bases in between. The CDR3 sequence is 15 residues long. The V gene's germline CDR1 is MGHRA and CDR2 YSYEKL. Here the CDR3 DNA reads TGCGCCAGCAGCCAAGAGTCCGGGGGGCGAACTGAAGCTTTCTTT. This sequence encodes CASSQESGGRTEAFF.

V and J are TRBV7-8 and TRBJ2-1; D possibly corresponds to TRBD2 (5 bases). The germline V and J ends were trimmed by 5 bases and 0 bases, with 14 bases remaining between them. The V gene's germline CDR1 is SGHVS and CDR2 FQNEAQ. The CDR3 extends over 16 amino acids. The CDR3 sequence is CASSPLDLSSYNEQFF. The CDR3 nucleotides are TGTGCCAGCAGCCCACTAGACTTGAGCTCCTACAATGAGCAGTTCTTC.

The rearrangement joins TRBV5-4 to TRBJ1-1; D gene ambiguous. With 1 base removed from V and 1 base from J, the gap between germline ends came to 5 bases. The germline V gene encodes CDR1 SGHNT and CDR2 YYREEE (reference sequence). CDR3 size: 13 residues. CDR3 sequence (DNA): TGTGCCAGCAGCTTGTACGAGAACACTGAAGCTTTCTTT. Amino acid sequence: CASSLYENTEAFF. Together with reference TRBV5-4 and TRBJ1-1, the CDR3 gives the full variable domain: ETGVTQSPTHLIKTRGQQVTLRCSSQSGHNTVSWYQQALGQGPQFIFQYYREEENGRGNFPPRFSGLQFPNYSSELNVNALELDDSALYLCASSLYENTEAFFGQGTRLTVV.

The CDR3 spells CASSLEGLAGPYNEQFF. The CDR3 DNA follows: TGTGCCAGCAGCTTAGAAGGTCTAGCGGGGCCCTACAATGAGCAGTTCTTC. This chain connects TRBV11-2 to TRBJ2-1; the match to TRBD2 covers 9 bases. Germline lookup yields CDR1 SGHAT and CDR2 FQNNGV. Unmatched junction bases numbered 5, after V lost 0 bases and J lost 2 bases. CDR3 length: 17 amino acids.